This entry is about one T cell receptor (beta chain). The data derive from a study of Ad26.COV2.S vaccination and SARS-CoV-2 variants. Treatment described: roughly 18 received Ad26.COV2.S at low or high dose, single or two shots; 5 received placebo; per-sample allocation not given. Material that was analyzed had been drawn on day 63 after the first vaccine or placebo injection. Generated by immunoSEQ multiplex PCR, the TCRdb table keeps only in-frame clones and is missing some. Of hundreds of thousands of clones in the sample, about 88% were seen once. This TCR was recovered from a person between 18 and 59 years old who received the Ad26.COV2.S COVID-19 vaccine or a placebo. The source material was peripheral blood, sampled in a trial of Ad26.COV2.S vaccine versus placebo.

CDR3 DNA: TGTGCCAGCAGCCCCTCCCTCCTGAGGGGCGGGGAGCTGTTTTTT. The encoded protein is CASSPSLLRGGELFF. This chain connects TRBV4-2 to TRBJ2-2; possibly TRBD1 or TRBD2 for D (5 bases each). This CDR3 has 15 amino acids. Trimming stripped 4 bases from V and 7 bases from J, with 16 bases between. Germline CDR1 is LGHNA and CDR2 is YNFKEQ.